Listed here are 10 T cell receptor beta chains from one sample, sequenced in a study of blood T cell repertoires in COVID-19. Assay used: immunoSEQ multiplex PCR; TCRdb lists only in-frame clones, some missing. The sample comprises a few hundred thousand clones, roughly 85% of which are singletons, and 3.5% to 4.5% rests with the top ten. The sequencing input was PBMCs or T cells enriched from blood (not recorded which). The origin of the receptors is a woman aged 40 to 50 with acute COVID-19.

V and J are TRBV4-2 and TRBJ1-2; D is possibly TRBD1 (6 bases). Trimming shortened V by 3 bases and J by 8 bases, and 19 bases separated the two germline ends. CDR3 length: 15 residues. Germline V gene data show CDR1 as LGHNA and CDR2 as YNFKEQ. This chain's CDR3 is CASSQGARAQAGYTF. The CDR3 nucleotides read TGTGCCAGCAGCCAGGGGGCCAGGGCTCAGGCCGGCTACACCTTC.

The rearrangement uses TRBV2 and TRBJ2-6; possible D gene TRBD2, 6 bases. The germline V gene has CDR1 SNHLY and CDR2 FYNNEI. The length of the CDR3 is 16 residues. The V end was cut by 7 bases, the J end by 0 bases, with 13 bases between. The CDR3 protein is CASTARRGSGANVLTF. CDR3 in DNA: TGTGCCAGCACCGCCCGGAGGGGCTCTGGGGCCAACGTCCTGACTTTC.

The gene calls are TRBV28 and TRBJ1-1, with 9 bases matching TRBD1. Germline V lookup: CDR1 MDHEN, CDR2 SYDVKM. V dropped 5 bases and J dropped 3; count of bases not matched to a gene: 7. This CDR3 has 15 residues. CDR3 DNA sequence: TGTGCCAGCAGTCCACGGACAGGGGTGTACACTGAAGCTTTCTTT. Protein: CASSPRTGVYTEAFF.

The chain links TRBV4-2 to TRBJ1-4, with TRBD1 matching 8 bases. Germline trimming cut 0 bases from V and 7 bases from J; bases unmatched to any gene: 4. From germline, CDR1 is LGHNA and CDR2 YNFKEQ. The CDR3 spans 15 residues. CDR3 DNA: TGTGCCAGCAGCCAAGAGAAGACAGGGGCTGAAAAACTGTTTTTT. This sequence encodes CASSQEKTGAEKLFF.

The CDR3: CATHDRLANEQFF. The CDR3 DNA reads as TGTGCCACCCACGATCGTCTAGCGAATGAGCAGTTCTTC. The gene calls are TRBV5-4 and TRBJ2-1, with TRBD2 as a possible D gene (6 bases). Germline CDR1 reads SGHNT; CDR2 reads YYREEE (reference sequence). The V and J ends lost 9 bases and 7 bases respectively, with 17 bases between them. This CDR3 is 13 amino acids long.

This chain joins TRBV27 and TRBJ1-2, with unresolved D. This CDR3 region has 15 residues. Germline assignment: CDR1 MNHEY and CDR2 SMNVEV (reference sequence). The V end was cut by 4 bases, the J end by 4 bases, with 16 bases between. CDR3 in DNA: TGTGCCAGCAGTTCCGAGGGCGCGGGTCGCTATGGCTACACCTTC. It translates to CASSSEGAGRYGYTF.

The V call is TRBV11-2, the J call TRBJ2-2; no firm D call. The CDR3 sequence is 12 residues long. With 10 bases removed from V and 3 bases from J, the gap between germline ends came to 9 bases. CDR1 is SGHAT, CDR2 FQNNGV, per germline. Here the CDR3 DNA reads TGTGCCACCTCAAAGCACACCGGGGAGCTGTTTTTT. It yields the protein CATSKHTGELFF. Full variable domain (missing parts from reference TRBV11-2 and TRBJ2-2): EAGVAQSPRYKIIEKRQSVAFWCNPISGHATLYWYQQILGQGPKLLIQFQNNGVVDDSQLPKDRFSAERLKGVDSTLKIQPAKLEDSAVYLCATSKHTGELFFGEGSRLTVL.

CDR3 sequence (DNA): TGCGCCAGCAGCCAAGATCGTCTGGCAGGTGACAGGAACTATGGCTACACCTTC. This gives the protein CASSQDRLAGDRNYGYTF. The chain uses TRBV4-1 and TRBJ1-2; D possibly corresponds to TRBD1 (6 bases). The ends were cut back, 0 bases at V and 2 bases at J, with 19 bases in the middle. CDR1 is MGHRA, CDR2 YSYEKL, per germline. The CDR3 contains 18 residues.

This chain uses TRBV11-3 with TRBJ2-6; D perhaps matches TRBD1 (5 bases). The CDR3 loop spans 18 amino acids. CDR1 is SGHNT and CDR2 is YENEEA in the germline V gene. Trimming cost V 6 bases and J 4 bases, with 22 bases left between them. CDR3 residues: CASRLGPGWVTGANVLTF. In nucleotides, the CDR3 is TGTGCCAGCAGACTCGGTCCAGGGTGGGTCACCGGGGCCAACGTCCTGACTTTC.

This chain joins TRBV5-6 and TRBJ2-2, with D possibly TRBD1 on 6 matching bases. Looked up from germline, CDR1 is SGHDT and CDR2 is YYEEEE. The CDR3 has 13 amino acids. Trimming cost V 1 base and J 7 bases, with 8 bases left between them. The CDR3 reads CASSLRGGGELFF. DNA of the CDR3: TGTGCCAGCAGCTTGAGAGGGGGCGGGGAGCTGTTTTTT.